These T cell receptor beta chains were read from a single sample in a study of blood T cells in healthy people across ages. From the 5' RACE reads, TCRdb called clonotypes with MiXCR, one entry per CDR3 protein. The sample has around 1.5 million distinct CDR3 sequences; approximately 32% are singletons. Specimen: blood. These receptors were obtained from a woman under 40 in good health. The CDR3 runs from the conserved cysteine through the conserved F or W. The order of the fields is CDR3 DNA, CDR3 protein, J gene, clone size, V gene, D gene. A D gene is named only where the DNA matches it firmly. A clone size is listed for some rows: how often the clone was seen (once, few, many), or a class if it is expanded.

cdr3_nt: TGTGCCACCAGCAGAGATCGGGCGGGAGGGCCTGGTCGTAGTGAGCAGTTCTTC
cdr3_aa: CATSRDRAGGPGRSEQFF
j_call: TRBJ2-1
clone_size: few
v_call: TRBV15
d_call: TRBD2

cdr3_nt: TGTGCCATAACCTCCGGGACTAGCGGGCACGAGCAGTACTTC
cdr3_aa: CAITSGTSGHEQYF
j_call: TRBJ2-7
clone_size: .
v_call: TRBV28
d_call: TRBD2

cdr3_nt: TGTGCCAGCAGTTTTCATCTGGGACAGGGGGCGTACGAGCAGTACTTC
cdr3_aa: CASSFHLGQGAYEQYF
j_call: TRBJ2-7
clone_size: .
v_call: TRBV28
d_call: TRBD1

cdr3_nt: TGTGCCAGCAGTACCTCTGGGAGGGGTGCTACGCAGTATTTT
cdr3_aa: CASSTSGRGATQYF
j_call: TRBJ2-3
clone_size: .
v_call: TRBV12-3/TRBV12-4
d_call: TRBD2

cdr3_nt: TGCGGTGCTAGAGAGCTAGCGGGAGGTGTGACAGATACGCAGTATTTT
cdr3_aa: CGARELAGGVTDTQYF
j_call: TRBJ2-3
clone_size: .
v_call: TRBV20-1
d_call: TRBD2

cdr3_nt: TGTGCCAGCAGCCGTTTCGGAAAGGGCGGGTGGACTGAAGCTTTCTTT
cdr3_aa: CASSRFGKGGWTEAFF
j_call: TRBJ1-1
clone_size: .
v_call: TRBV7-8
d_call: .

cdr3_nt: TGTGCCAGCACCGCAGCGGGGTACTACGAGCAGTACTTC
cdr3_aa: CASTAAGYYEQYF
j_call: TRBJ2-7
clone_size: once
v_call: TRBV5-4
d_call: TRBD2

cdr3_nt: TGCAGTGCTAGAGATCTTGGGACAGGTTCCTACGAGCAGTACTTC
cdr3_aa: CSARDLGTGSYEQYF
j_call: TRBJ2-7
clone_size: .
v_call: TRBV20-1
d_call: TRBD1

cdr3_nt: TGTGCCAGCAGCTTGGGGGACCACCAAGAGACCCAGTACTTC
cdr3_aa: CASSLGDHQETQYF
j_call: TRBJ2-5
clone_size: once
v_call: TRBV7-2
d_call: .

cdr3_nt: TGTGCCAGCAGCTTAGGAGGCGGGAGGGTCGTGGATGAGCAGTTCTTC
cdr3_aa: CASSLGGGRVVDEQFF
j_call: TRBJ2-1
clone_size: few
v_call: TRBV11-2
d_call: TRBD2

cdr3_nt: TGTGCCAGCAGCCAAGATTCGGTTGATACGCAGTATTTT
cdr3_aa: CASSQDSVDTQYF
j_call: TRBJ2-3
clone_size: few
v_call: TRBV3-1
d_call: .

cdr3_nt: TGCAGTGCCCCCGAAGGGCGGGGGACTAGCGGATCCTACGAGCAGTACTTC
cdr3_aa: CSAPEGRGTSGSYEQYF
j_call: TRBJ2-7
clone_size: many
v_call: TRBV20-1
d_call: TRBD2

cdr3_nt: TGCAGCGTTGGAGGGTTAGGGGGCCAGCCCCAGCATTTT
cdr3_aa: CSVGGLGGQPQHF
j_call: TRBJ1-5
clone_size: .
v_call: TRBV29-1
d_call: TRBD1

cdr3_nt: TGTGCCAGCAGCGCACTAGCGGCGAATTTCAGGGAGCTGTTTTTT
cdr3_aa: CASSALAANFRELFF
j_call: TRBJ2-2
clone_size: few
v_call: TRBV9
d_call: TRBD2

cdr3_nt: TGTGCCAGCAGCCCCACGGGACAACCTTTTGAAGCTTTCTTT
cdr3_aa: CASSPTGQPFEAFF
j_call: TRBJ1-1
clone_size: many
v_call: TRBV7-3
d_call: .

cdr3_nt: TGTGCCAGCAGCGGGCGGCTCGGGGGGACCAATGAGCAGTTCTTC
cdr3_aa: CASSGRLGGTNEQFF
j_call: TRBJ2-1
clone_size: many
v_call: TRBV9
d_call: TRBD2

cdr3_nt: TGTGCCAGCAGTCCCGGGACAGGCACCCCCTTCGAGCAGTACTTC
cdr3_aa: CASSPGTGTPFEQYF
j_call: TRBJ2-7
clone_size: many
v_call: TRBV6-4
d_call: TRBD1

cdr3_nt: TGCAGTGCTAGAACGCAGACAGTCACCTACAATGAGCAGTTCTTC
cdr3_aa: CSARTQTVTYNEQFF
j_call: TRBJ2-1
clone_size: .
v_call: TRBV20-1
d_call: .

cdr3_nt: TGTGCCAGCAGCCCGAGTGGAGGTTCCACGCGGGGGGAGAGTACAGATACGCAGTATTTT
cdr3_aa: CASSPSGGSTRGESTDTQYF
j_call: TRBJ2-3
clone_size: many
v_call: TRBV7-7
d_call: TRBD2

cdr3_nt: TGTGCCATACGATCGTCCGGGCCCGACCAAGAGACCCAGTACTTC
cdr3_aa: CAIRSSGPDQETQYF
j_call: TRBJ2-5
clone_size: many
v_call: TRBV10-3
d_call: .

cdr3_nt: TGTGCCAGCACTCTAGCGGGAGGCCAGCAAGAGACCCAGTACTTC
cdr3_aa: CASTLAGGQQETQYF
j_call: TRBJ2-5
clone_size: .
v_call: TRBV2
d_call: TRBD2

cdr3_nt: TGTGCCAGCAGCTTAACGGGGGACTACTACAATGAGCAGTTCTTC
cdr3_aa: CASSLTGDYYNEQFF
j_call: TRBJ2-1
clone_size: .
v_call: TRBV7-3
d_call: TRBD2

cdr3_nt: TGTGCCAGCAGCATACACTACGGACCCTATTCACCCCTCCACTTT
cdr3_aa: CASSIHYGPYSPLHF
j_call: TRBJ1-6
clone_size: .
v_call: TRBV7-9
d_call: .

cdr3_nt: TGTGCCAGCAGTTCCCAATCCGGCGTAGGCTCACCCCTCCACTTT
cdr3_aa: CASSSQSGVGSPLHF
j_call: TRBJ1-6
clone_size: .
v_call: TRBV27
d_call: .

cdr3_nt: TGTGCCATCAGTGAGACAGGGGACGGAAACACCATATATTTT
cdr3_aa: CAISETGDGNTIYF
j_call: TRBJ1-3
clone_size: .
v_call: TRBV10-3
d_call: TRBD1

cdr3_nt: TGTGCCAGCAGCTTAGACTTCGACACGCAGATACCGACCTATGGCTACACCTTC
cdr3_aa: CASSLDFDTQIPTYGYTF
j_call: TRBJ1-2
clone_size: .
v_call: TRBV7-8
d_call: .

cdr3_nt: TGTGCCAGCAGGGATGGAGGCCTGGGAGATACGCAGTATTTT
cdr3_aa: CASRDGGLGDTQYF
j_call: TRBJ2-3
clone_size: .
v_call: TRBV9
d_call: .

cdr3_nt: TGCAGTGCTGCGGGGGACCAACACAATGAGCAGTTCTTC
cdr3_aa: CSAAGDQHNEQFF
j_call: TRBJ2-1
clone_size: .
v_call: TRBV20-1
d_call: TRBD2

cdr3_nt: TGTGCCAGCAGCTCCCGGTATGCTAGCGTGAACAATGAGCAGTTCTTC
cdr3_aa: CASSSRYASVNNEQFF
j_call: TRBJ2-1
clone_size: .
v_call: TRBV7-9
d_call: .

cdr3_nt: TGTGCCAGCAGCCAAGAGGGGGGACAGAGCTATGGCTACACCTTC
cdr3_aa: CASSQEGGQSYGYTF
j_call: TRBJ1-2
clone_size: .
v_call: TRBV4-2
d_call: TRBD1

cdr3_nt: TGCAGTGCTAGAGTGAGGCGGCTCCAGGGGCTTAATTCACCCCTCCACTTT
cdr3_aa: CSARVRRLQGLNSPLHF
j_call: TRBJ1-6
clone_size: .
v_call: TRBV20-1
d_call: .

cdr3_nt: TGTGCCAGCAGGTTACCACAGGGAATATACACCTTC
cdr3_aa: CASRLPQGIYTF
j_call: TRBJ1-2
clone_size: few
v_call: TRBV28
d_call: .

cdr3_nt: TGCGCCAGCAGCTTGTGGGGTAGCCGAGCAGATACGCAGTATTTT
cdr3_aa: CASSLWGSRADTQYF
j_call: TRBJ2-3
clone_size: .
v_call: TRBV5-1
d_call: .

cdr3_nt: TGTGCCATCACGGTAGCGGGCACAACCTACGAGCAGTACTTC
cdr3_aa: CAITVAGTTYEQYF
j_call: TRBJ2-7
clone_size: .
v_call: TRBV10-3
d_call: TRBD2

cdr3_nt: TGCAGTGCTAGTCGCCTAGCGGGGGGGCCTAGAGGGAATACGCAGTATTTT
cdr3_aa: CSASRLAGGPRGNTQYF
j_call: TRBJ2-3
clone_size: few
v_call: TRBV20-1
d_call: TRBD2

cdr3_nt: TGTGCCAGCAGCAGACACGTTAGCAATCAGCCCCAGCATTTT
cdr3_aa: CASSRHVSNQPQHF
j_call: TRBJ1-5
clone_size: .
v_call: TRBV6-6
d_call: .

cdr3_nt: TGTGCCAGCAGTTACGGGGACAGGGGGAACGAGCAGTACTTC
cdr3_aa: CASSYGDRGNEQYF
j_call: TRBJ2-7
clone_size: .
v_call: TRBV6-5
d_call: TRBD1

cdr3_nt: TGTGCCAGCAGTGAGGGGGCGGATCAGCCCCAGCATTTT
cdr3_aa: CASSEGADQPQHF
j_call: TRBJ1-5
clone_size: .
v_call: TRBV7-3
d_call: TRBD1

cdr3_nt: TGTGCCAGCTCACCACGGGCAGGGTTGGCTTTCTTT
cdr3_aa: CASSPRAGLAFF
j_call: TRBJ1-1
clone_size: few
v_call: TRBV18
d_call: .